This is a list of T cell receptor beta chains from one sample in a study of T cells in Graves' hyperthyroidism and ophthalmopathy. TCRdb used MiXCR to reprocess the multiplex PCR reads, holding one entry per CDR3 protein. Of 500,000 or so distinct CDR3 sequences listed, about 16% are singletons. The specimen was blood. These receptors all stem from a woman aged 25 to 45 with Graves' ophthalmopathy. Each CDR3 is given with its conserved first and last residue. A D gene is named only where the DNA matches it firmly. Size is stated for part of the rows, as once, few or many counts, or as a class when the clone is expanded.

D	V	size	J	CDR3	DNA
NA	TRBV11-2	NA	TRBJ2-4	CASSLGTERNIQYF	TGTGCCAGCAGCTTAGGGACAGAAAGAAACATTCAGTACTTC
NA	TRBV20-1	many	TRBJ2-5	CSALDATLETQYF	TGCAGCGCCCTGGACGCCACCCTAGAGACCCAGTACTTC
NA	TRBV6-1	NA	TRBJ2-5	CASSLSPGSWETQYF	TGTGCCAGCAGTTTGAGCCCGGGTAGCTGGGAGACCCAGTACTTC
NA	TRBV6-1	many	TRBJ2-7	CASSSPPYEQYF	TGTGCCAGCAGTTCCCCCCCCTACGAGCAGTACTTC
NA	TRBV5-6	NA	TRBJ2-2	CASSSTQGTGELFF	TGTGCCAGCAGCTCGACCCAGGGTACCGGGGAGCTGTTTTTT
TRBD1	TRBV18	many	TRBJ1-4	CASSPPNRGQEKLFF	TGTGCCAGCTCACCACCGAACAGGGGGCAAGAAAAACTGTTTTTT
TRBD2	TRBV29-1	many	TRBJ2-1	CSVGSLGGRKANEQFF	TGCAGCGTTGGGTCCCTCGGCGGGAGGAAGGCCAATGAGCAGTTCTTC
NA	TRBV14	NA	TRBJ2-1	CASSPELGFGEQFF	TGTGCCAGCAGCCCGGAATTAGGGTTCGGTGAGCAGTTCTTC
NA	TRBV14	NA	TRBJ2-5	CASSQGRGTQYF	TGTGCCAGCAGCCAAGGTCGGGGGACCCAGTACTTC
NA	TRBV7-9	many	TRBJ1-2	CASSELPAEDLYGYTF	TGTGCCAGCAGCGAACTACCCGCCGAGGATCTCTATGGCTACACCTTC
NA	TRBV7-3	NA	TRBJ2-7	CASREAESEQYF	TGTGCCAGCAGGGAGGCGGAAAGCGAGCAGTACTTC
TRBD1	TRBV27	few	TRBJ2-5	CASSLVGTGGIRQYF	TGTGCCAGCAGTTTAGTTGGGACAGGGGGAATTAGACAGTACTTC
NA	TRBV2	many	TRBJ1-4	CASSEDRVGGQKLFF	TGTGCCAGCAGTGAAGATAGGGTCGGAGGGCAGAAACTGTTTTTT
NA	TRBV30	many	TRBJ1-2	CAGGRVSNYGYTF	TGTGCCGGGGGCAGGGTTAGTAACTATGGCTACACCTTC
NA	TRBV20-1	NA	TRBJ2-4	CSASFVEKNIQYF	TGCAGTGCTAGTTTCGTGGAGAAAAACATTCAGTACTTC
TRBD2	TRBV27	many	TRBJ2-5	CASSPVGLAEQETQYF	TGTGCCAGCAGTCCCGTTGGGCTAGCGGAACAAGAGACCCAGTACTTC
NA	TRBV5-1	NA	TRBJ2-7	CASTVGAGSYEQYF	TGCGCCAGCACCGTGGGGGCCGGCTCCTACGAGCAGTACTTC
NA	TRBV27	few	TRBJ1-3	CASSLSGGPGNTIYF	TGTGCCAGCAGTCTCAGTGGGGGGCCTGGAAACACCATATATTTT
NA	TRBV13	NA	TRBJ2-7	CASSERQSQYF	TGTGCCAGCAGTGAGAGACAGAGTCAGTACTTC
NA	TRBV27	few	TRBJ2-3	CASSERTALTDAQYF	TGTGCCAGCAGCGAACGGACAGCCCTTACGGATGCGCAGTATTTT
TRBD2	TRBV28	many	TRBJ2-3	CASSFGTREPTDTQYF	TGTGCCAGCAGTTTCGGTACGCGGGAGCCCACAGATACGCAGTATTTT
NA	TRBV28	NA	TRBJ1-5	CASSPSGISPPPRHF	TGTGCCAGCAGTCCGTCAGGGATTTCCCCCCCGCCCCGGCATTTT
TRBD1	TRBV12-3/TRBV12-4	many	TRBJ1-1	CASRERTGNTEAFF	TGTGCCAGCAGAGAACGGACAGGGAACACTGAAGCTTTCTTT
NA	TRBV5-1	few	TRBJ2-1	CASSSGRLGFNEQFF	TGCGCCAGCAGCTCGGGACGGCTAGGGTTCAATGAGCAGTTCTTC
TRBD1	TRBV6-1	NA	TRBJ2-3	CASSLQGAPTDTQYF	TGTGCCAGCAGTTTACAGGGGGCCCCCACAGATACGCAGTATTTT
NA	TRBV30	many	TRBJ2-1	CAWSLGVEQFF	TGTGCCTGGAGTCTCGGGGTCGAGCAGTTCTTC
TRBD1	TRBV7-9	NA	TRBJ1-6	CASSRITGGNSPLHF	TGTGCCAGCAGCCGGATTACAGGGGGTAATTCACCCCTCCACTTT
NA	TRBV6-2/TRBV6-3	NA	TRBJ2-7	CASSLQQGATYEQYF	TGTGCCAGCAGTTTACAACAGGGTGCGACCTACGAGCAGTACTTC
NA	TRBV15	many	TRBJ1-1	CATSRDARAEAFF	TGTGCCACCAGCAGAGATGCCAGAGCTGAAGCTTTCTTT
NA	TRBV5-5	NA	TRBJ1-4	CASSLGVLSNEKLFF	TGTGCCAGCAGCTTGGGAGTCCTATCCAATGAAAAACTGTTTTTT
NA	TRBV19	few	TRBJ1-1	CASSIGPKNTEAFF	TGTGCCAGTAGTATAGGACCGAAGAACACTGAAGCTTTCTTT
NA	TRBV27	many	TRBJ2-7	CASLYRTASSYEQYF	TGTGCCAGCCTATACAGGACCGCCAGCTCCTACGAGCAGTACTTC
NA	TRBV29-1	few	TRBJ2-1	CSSDEQFF	TGCAGCTCGGATGAGCAGTTCTTC
NA	TRBV12-3/TRBV12-4	few	TRBJ1-2	CASGLIYGYTF	TGTGCCAGCGGGTTAATCTATGGCTACACCTTC
NA	TRBV30	many	TRBJ1-2	CAFTIWAGGYYGYTF	TGTGCCTTTACGATTTGGGCCGGGGGGTACTATGGCTACACCTTC
NA	TRBV5-1	few	TRBJ1-6	CASSFRQGSNSPLHF	TGCGCCAGCAGCTTTAGGCAGGGTTCGAATTCACCCCTCCACTTT
NA	TRBV6-2/TRBV6-3	few	TRBJ1-2	CASSYFLGYTF	TGTGCCAGCAGTTACTTCCTGGGCTACACCTTC
TRBD2	TRBV5-4	many	TRBJ2-7	CASSFSLSGDEQYF	TGTGCCAGCAGCTTCTCTTTGAGCGGGGACGAGCAGTACTTC
TRBD2	TRBV27	NA	TRBJ2-6	CASSSSTSGGGGVGANVLTF	TGTGCCAGCAGTTCCTCAACTAGCGGAGGAGGGGGTGTTGGGGCCAACGTCCTGACTTTC
NA	TRBV20-1	many	TRBJ2-6	CSAKAGDVGGANVLTF	TGCAGTGCTAAGGCAGGGGATGTTGGTGGGGCCAACGTCCTGACTTTC
TRBD1	TRBV29-1	NA	TRBJ1-2	CSVPDPGTGTYGYTF	TGCAGCGTACCTGATCCCGGGACAGGGACCTATGGCTACACCTTC
TRBD2	TRBV20-1	many	TRBJ2-3	CSARRAGGADTQYF	TGCAGTGCTAGAAGGGCGGGAGGGGCAGATACGCAGTATTTT
NA	TRBV10-1	NA	TRBJ2-2	CASSESLLNTGELFF	TGCGCCAGCAGTGAGTCGCTTCTGAACACCGGGGAGCTGTTTTTT
TRBD2	TRBV20-1	NA	TRBJ2-3	CSARVRTSGSRDTQYF	TGCAGTGCTAGAGTCCGGACTAGCGGGAGTAGAGATACGCAGTATTTT
NA	TRBV13	few	TRBJ2-6	CASTPGEPNLSGANVLTF	TGTGCCAGCACCCCCGGGGAGCCCAATCTCTCTGGGGCCAACGTCCTGACTTTC
NA	TRBV7-9	few	TRBJ2-3	CASTLVGTDTQYF	TGTGCCAGCACCCTCGTAGGGACAGATACGCAGTATTTT